This TCR beta chain was documented in a study of blood T cell repertoires in COVID-19 (dated by TCRdb to 2019 to 2021). Concerning the study at large: Collaborator samples came from the United States, Italy and Spain and covered acute and convalescent phases of COVID-19. The prospective study material was composed of cDNA or gDNA derived from T cells, B-cell-depleted T cells, or PBMCs. The dataset comprised deeply sampled blood TCRbeta repertoires from subjects exposed to, actively infected with, or recovered from COVID-19. The repertoires were released in a freely available public database intended as a resource for research on the immune response to SARS-CoV-2. The samples were drawn from two sources: the first 160 participants of the ongoing ImmuneRACE study, and 1,200 or so subjects contributed by 6 global collaborators. Nearly every sample came with metadata listing a de-identified subject ID, COVID-19 status, age in years and sex. HLA class I and class II types, where available, came from metadata supplied by the sample provider rather than from assay-based typing. The study at large found these results: How much clinical and demographic metadata was included differed by source and by participant, and the metadata was provided uncurated.

The immunoSEQ Assay, a bias-controlled multiplex PCR, was used to amplify TCRbeta CDR3 regions from genomic DNA. Per the source publication's procedure: The number of nucleated cells in each sample was estimated by amplification of reference gene primers within the assay. Sequence reads were collapsed and filtered to measure the absolute abundance of every unique TCRbeta CDR3 rearrangement. For each sample, productive Simpson clonality was calculated as the square root of Simpson's diversity index across productive rearrangements. The immuneACCESS repertoire file appears here via TCRdb, limited to in-frame rearrangements. These files lack a portion of the clones; in checked studies, under half of the deficit traces to unresolved V genes, and the cause of the others is not known. From that table come the V and J calls and clone size; the DNA was used to work out D and trimming. Counted in this sample were 350,000 to 450,000 clones; around 91% of them appeared once. The top ten constitute roughly 1.6% of the sample.

The CDR3, cysteine through phenylalanine, is 15 amino acids long. CDR3 DNA only is kept here, 45 bases in frame from base 1. CDR1 and CDR2 are read off the germline V gene as MGHRA and YSYEKL. Trimming removed 4 bases from V and 3 bases from J, leaving 15 bases between the germline ends. One collaborating source in Seattle enrolled patients during active infection and followed them longitudinally through the course of disease. The collaborating institutions used their own protocols to collect whole blood in K2EDTA tubes. Collaborator samples were shipped for TCRbeta analysis as frozen whole blood, isolated PBMCs, or DNA extracted from either sample type. With respect to this clone: Its binding antigen is unknown. Per-nucleotide qualities are absent, and no much larger clonotype sits a single base away.

The sequence is built from TRBV4-1 and TRBJ1-1; no D gene call is confident. The sequence came from a woman between 35 and 50 years old with COVID-19, enrolled during active disease. Sequenced sample: peripheral blood. The CDR3 reads as follows: CASSPLGRRDTEAFF. In nucleotide form, the sequence is TGCGCCAGCAGCCCCCTGGGGAGGAGAGACACTGAAGCTTTCTTT.